Listed below are T cell receptor beta chains from one sample, sequenced in a study of identical twins. One entry per CDR3 protein, called by TCRdb with MiXCR from the 5' RACE reads. The data hold hundreds of thousands of distinct CDR3 sequences, with approximately 7% observed a single time. The same specimen was also included in a second study, on yellow fever vaccine responses in identical twins.

The sample was memory (CD45RO+) T cells sorted from blood. These receptors originate from a woman between 18 and 29 years old in good health. The CDR3 runs from the conserved cysteine through the conserved F or W. The D gene is left open where the match is weak. Clone size, where shown, is once, few, many, or a class for clones that have expanded.

>TRBJ2-5|TRBV2|-|many
TGTGCCAGCAGTGGGGACGGCAACTTTCTCCAAGAGACCCAGTACTTC
CASSGDGNFLQETQYF
>TRBJ2-1|TRBV5-1|TRBD2|many
TGCGCCAGAGCGGGACTAGCGGTCTACAATGAGCAGTTCTTC
CARAGLAVYNEQFF
>TRBJ2-1|TRBV5-1|-|few
TGCGCCAGCAGGGGGGACGGGTCCTACAATGAGCAGTTCTTC
CASRGDGSYNEQFF
>TRBJ1-1|TRBV10-3|-|-
TGTGCCATCAGCGCCGGACAGATGAACACTGAAGCTTTCTTT
CAISAGQMNTEAFF
>TRBJ2-1|TRBV2|-|-
TGTGCCAGACGAAGCGAGTACTCCTACAATGAGCAGTTCTTC
CARRSEYSYNEQFF
>TRBJ1-1|TRBV7-9|TRBD1|-
TGTGCCAGCAGCTTAGGTCTTGGAGGGGGCGGCACTGAAGCTTTCTTT
CASSLGLGGGGTEAFF
>TRBJ2-5|TRBV28|TRBD2|many
TGTGCCAGCAGTTTAGATGGTAGCGGGACATCAACAGAGACCCAGTACTTC
CASSLDGSGTSTETQYF
>TRBJ1-5|TRBV20-1|-|few
TGCAGTGCTTCCCGCCCGGGAGCTGATCAGCCCCAGCATTTT
CSASRPGADQPQHF
>TRBJ2-1|TRBV3-1|TRBD2|many
TGTGCCAGCAGCCAAGGAGGCGGTTCGGGGACTAGGGAGTTCTTC
CASSQGGGSGTREFF
>TRBJ2-5|TRBV7-2|-|many
TGTGCCAGCAGCTTAGTTATCTCGGAGGACCAGTACTTC
CASSLVISEDQYF
>TRBJ2-1|TRBV5-1|TRBD1|-
TGCGCCAGCAGCTTGCGCCAGGGGGTTGGAAATGAGCAGTTCTTC
CASSLRQGVGNEQFF
>TRBJ1-2|TRBV7-9|-|few
TGTGCCAGCAGCTTAGGTCGTCAGGCCTATGGCTACACCTTC
CASSLGRQAYGYTF
>TRBJ1-6|TRBV12-3/TRBV12-4|-|few
TGTGCCAGCGGCCCCGGGGGGAACACCTATAATTCACCCCTCCACTTT
CASGPGGNTYNSPLHF
>TRBJ2-7|TRBV6-5|-|few
TGTGCCAGCAGTTACGCGGCACTTTACGAGCAGTACTTC
CASSYAALYEQYF
>TRBJ2-4|TRBV5-1|-|many
TGCGCCAGCAGCCCCGGACTCTCAGCCAAAAACATTCAGTACTTC
CASSPGLSAKNIQYF
>TRBJ2-1|TRBV5-1|TRBD2|few
TGCGCCAGCAGCGTCACCGGGACTAGCAATGAGCAGTTCTTC
CASSVTGTSNEQFF
>TRBJ2-1|TRBV5-1|TRBD2|many
TGCGCCAGCAGCGAGGGGACTAGCGGTCACAATGAGCAGTTCTTC
CASSEGTSGHNEQFF
>TRBJ2-5|TRBV3-1|-|few
TGTGCCAGCAGCCAAGTGGGAAGGCCGGGGGAGACCCAGTACTTC
CASSQVGRPGETQYF
>TRBJ2-3|TRBV12-3/TRBV12-4|-|-
TGTGCCAGCAGTGAATGGGGGGCTGGGACAGATACGCAGTATTTT
CASSEWGAGTDTQYF
>TRBJ2-7|TRBV7-8|-|few
TGTGCCAGCCCAGCTTACAAATCCTACGAGCAGTACTTC
CASPAYKSYEQYF
>TRBJ1-5|TRBV7-2|TRBD1|few
TGTGCCAGCAGCTTAGCAAAGGGACAGGGGCCCTTTCCCAATCAGCCCCAGCATTTT
CASSLAKGQGPFPNQPQHF
>TRBJ2-5|TRBV20-1|-|many
TGCAGTGCTATCGGGAGTGGTGAGACCCAGTACTTC
CSAIGSGETQYF
>TRBJ1-1|TRBV20-1|-|-
TGCAGTGCTAGTCGGGGCGCGAACACTGAAGCTTTCTTT
CSASRGANTEAFF
>TRBJ1-2|TRBV27|TRBD1|-
TGTGCCAGCAGTTCCCCCGGCAGGGGGTTGGTAGACTACACCTTC
CASSSPGRGLVDYTF
>TRBJ2-7|TRBV18|-|many
TGTGCCAGTTTGAGAGACAGCTTAATAAACGAGCAGTACTTC
CASLRDSLINEQYF
>TRBJ2-7|TRBV7-6|TRBD2|few
TGTGCCAGCAGCCCCAAGGCCAGCGGGAGCTCCTACGAGCAGTACTTC
CASSPKASGSSYEQYF
>TRBJ2-3|TRBV7-3|TRBD2|few
TGTGCCAGCAGCGCGGGACTAGCGATTGGCACAGATACGCAGTATTTT
CASSAGLAIGTDTQYF
>TRBJ1-5|TRBV2|TRBD1|many
TGTGCCAGCAGCCCCACAGGGGGCCGTCAGCCCCAGCATTTT
CASSPTGGRQPQHF
>TRBJ2-3|TRBV3-1|TRBD2|many
TGTGCCAGCAGCCTATTGCGGGGGGCCGGGGCAGATACGCAGTATTTT
CASSLLRGAGADTQYF
>TRBJ2-1|TRBV6-1|-|many
TGTGCCAGCAGACTTGGCCCGAACAGGGATGAGCAGTTCTTC
CASRLGPNRDEQFF
>TRBJ1-3|TRBV11-2|TRBD1|-
TGTGCCAGCAGCTTGACAGGGTTCGGAAACACCATATATTTT
CASSLTGFGNTIYF
>TRBJ2-3|TRBV4-2|TRBD1|few
TGTGCCAGCAGCCAAGATCGGTCCAGGGGGCTGGATGTGAGCACAGATACGCAGTATTTT
CASSQDRSRGLDVSTDTQYF
>TRBJ2-2|TRBV29-1|TRBD1|many
TGCAGTACCCCGGGACAGGGAGGCACCGGGGAGCTGTTTTTT
CSTPGQGGTGELFF
>TRBJ2-7|TRBV7-8|-|many
TGTGCCAGCAGCTTAGTAGTCGGGAGTGTTTCCGAGCAGTACTTC
CASSLVVGSVSEQYF
>TRBJ2-3|TRBV2|TRBD1|-
TGTGCCAGCAGTGACAGACAGGGTGGCGATACGCAGTATTTT
CASSDRQGGDTQYF
>TRBJ2-7|TRBV4-1|TRBD2|-
TGCGCCAGCAGCCAAGAATCTAGCGGGAGGACCTACGAGCAGTACTTC
CASSQESSGRTYEQYF
>TRBJ2-7|TRBV20-1|TRBD1|few
TGCAGTGCTGGACCACAGGGGGCCGACTACGAGCAGTACTTC
CSAGPQGADYEQYF
>TRBJ2-3|TRBV7-9|-|few
TGTGCCAGCAGATTCGCCGATACGCAGTATTTT
CASRFADTQYF
>TRBJ1-5|TRBV12-3/TRBV12-4|-|many
TGTGCCAGCAGCCTGTGGGGGGGACATAGCAATCAGCCCCAGCATTTT
CASSLWGGHSNQPQHF
>TRBJ2-1|TRBV7-2|-|-
TGTGCCAGCAGCCCACCGAGGAGCGGGCAGTTCTTC
CASSPPRSGQFF
>TRBJ2-7|TRBV11-2|-|-
TGTGCCAGCAGCTTAGGATACTACGAGCAGTACTTC
CASSLGYYEQYF
>TRBJ2-3|TRBV18|TRBD1|many
TGTGCCAGCTCACTAACAGGACAGGGGGCAGGAACAGATACGCAGTATTTT
CASSLTGQGAGTDTQYF
>TRBJ2-1|TRBV7-9|-|many
TGTGCCAGCAGTCTAGTCCCGGGGCTTGAGCAGTTCTTC
CASSLVPGLEQFF
>TRBJ2-3|TRBV24-1|TRBD2|few
TGTGCCACCAGTGACACAGCGACTAGCGGGGCGAGTGATACGCAGTATTTT
CATSDTATSGASDTQYF
>TRBJ2-7|TRBV20-1|TRBD2|-
TGCAGTGCCACTCACGGACGGGGGGCTAGCGGGAGGGTTTCCTACGAGCAGTACTTC
CSATHGRGASGRVSYEQYF
>TRBJ1-1|TRBV28|TRBD1|few
TGTGCCAGCAGTCGAGGGGGCGCGGGGGACACTGAAGCTTTCTTT
CASSRGGAGDTEAFF
>TRBJ2-3|TRBV6-1|TRBD1|-
TGTGCCAGCAGGGACAGGATCGGCACAGATACGCAGTATTTT
CASRDRIGTDTQYF
>TRBJ2-6|TRBV2|TRBD2|few
TGTGCCAGCAGGGGAGGGGTGTCCGGGGCCAACGTCCTGACTTTC
CASRGGVSGANVLTF
>TRBJ2-1|TRBV20-1|TRBD2|few
TGCAGTGCTAGACTCATAGCGGGAGACTCCTACAATGAGCAGTTCTTC
CSARLIAGDSYNEQFF
>TRBJ2-6|TRBV4-2|-|few
TGTGCCAGCAGCCAAAAAGACAGCGGCTCTGGGGCCAACGTCCTGACTTTC
CASSQKDSGSGANVLTF
>TRBJ2-7|TRBV6-5|-|many
TGTGCCAGCAGTTACTCGTTTGGGCCCTACGAGCAGTACTTC
CASSYSFGPYEQYF
>TRBJ2-1|TRBV20-1|TRBD2|-
TGCAGTGCTAGAACATGGGCGGGAGGCCACAATGAGCAGTTCTTC
CSARTWAGGHNEQFF
>TRBJ2-3|TRBV18|TRBD2|many
TGTGCCAGCTCACCGCTAGCGGGAGATACGCAGTATTTT
CASSPLAGDTQYF
>TRBJ2-1|TRBV12-3/TRBV12-4|TRBD2|-
TGTGCCAGCAGTCCACCCACCACTAGCGGCCGGGGGTCCTACAATGAGCAGTTCTTC
CASSPPTTSGRGSYNEQFF
>TRBJ2-1|TRBV28|TRBD2|many
TGTGCCAGCAGCCTAGCGGGAGAAGCCTACAATGAGCAGTTCTTC
CASSLAGEAYNEQFF